This is a list of T cell receptor beta chains from one sample in a study of regulatory T cells in long-lasting Graves disease. TCRdb independently ran MiXCR on the multiplex PCR reads; one entry per CDR3 protein. The table lists 350,000 to 550,000 distinct CDR3 sequences, about a sixth of them singletons. The same sample was also used in a study of T cells in Graves' hyperthyroidism and ophthalmopathy.

The specimen comprised peripheral blood mononuclear cells (PBMCs), sampled at new diagnosis, from a patient treated with antithyroid drugs. All receptors derive from a woman aged 18-29 years with Graves disease. Each CDR3 is given with its conserved first and last residue. The D gene is left open where the match is weak. Size is omitted from some rows. Given values are once, few, many or a class for expanded clones.

TRBJ1-4	TRBV27	many	-	TGTGCCAGCAGTTTACTAGCGCCAACGACTAATGAAAAACTGTTTTTT	CASSLLAPTTNEKLFF
TRBJ2-3	TRBV14	many	TRBD1	TGTGCCAGCAGCCATGAAGACAGGGAGTACACAGATACGCAGTATTTT	CASSHEDREYTDTQYF
TRBJ1-4	TRBV30	many	-	TGTGCCTGGGACCCCGGGACAACAACTAATGAAAAACTGTTTTTT	CAWDPGTTTNEKLFF
TRBJ1-6	TRBV2	many	-	TGTGCCAGCAGTGGGCGGGCCCCCAATTCACCCCTCCACTTT	CASSGRAPNSPLHF
TRBJ1-5	TRBV20-1	-	-	TGCAGTGCTAGAGCGCCGGGACGAAGCAATCAGCCCCAGCATTTT	CSARAPGRSNQPQHF
TRBJ2-5	TRBV20-1	many	-	TGCAGTGCCGACTGGGTATACGAGACCCAGTACTTC	CSADWVYETQYF
TRBJ2-7	TRBV12-3/TRBV12-4	many	-	TGTGCCAGCAGTTCCCTGGGGATAGCGGAGTTCTACGAGCAGTACTTC	CASSSLGIAEFYEQYF
TRBJ2-3	TRBV19	few	-	TGTGCCAGTAGTATAGATGACAAGTTTACAGATACGCAGTATTTT	CASSIDDKFTDTQYF
TRBJ1-2	TRBV10-3	many	-	TGTGCCATCTCCGGGGCAGGGGATACCTATGGCTACACCTTC	CAISGAGDTYGYTF
TRBJ1-5	TRBV6-2/TRBV6-3	many	-	TGTGCCAGCAGTGAATCTGGTGGGAGCAATCAGCCCCAGCATTTT	CASSESGGSNQPQHF
TRBJ2-7	TRBV11-2	many	TRBD2	TGTGCCAGCAGCGATCTGAAGCGGGAGGGTTCCTACGAGCAGTACTTC	CASSDLKREGSYEQYF
TRBJ2-7	TRBV2	many	-	TGTGCCAGCAGTAGGCGGAACTCCTACGAGCAGTACTTC	CASSRRNSYEQYF
TRBJ1-4	TRBV15	-	-	TGTGCCACCAGCAGATCCGTCGGGACAACTAATGAAAAACTGTTTTTT	CATSRSVGTTNEKLFF
TRBJ2-3	TRBV20-1	-	TRBD2	TGCAGTACAATCTCTCTAGCGGGAGCGGGAGATACGCAGTATTTT	CSTISLAGAGDTQYF
TRBJ1-1	TRBV6-2/TRBV6-3	many	TRBD1	TGTGCCAGCACCCCCGGGACAGCGAACACTGAAGCTTTCTTT	CASTPGTANTEAFF
TRBJ2-2	TRBV27	-	TRBD2	TGTGCCAGCAGTGGGGACGATCTAGCGGCCGGGGAGCTGTTTTTT	CASSGDDLAAGELFF
TRBJ1-2	TRBV18	-	TRBD1	TGTGCCAGCTCACACCGGGACAGTACCGGCTATGGCTACACCTTC	CASSHRDSTGYGYTF
TRBJ2-5	TRBV9	few	TRBD2	TGTGCCAGCAGCACCCGGACTAGCGGGAGGGGGGAGAGAGAGACCCAGTACTTC	CASSTRTSGRGERETQYF
TRBJ2-2	TRBV9	-	TRBD1	TGTGCCAGCAGCGTAGGGGGGCAGGGGGCAGGCGGGGAGCTGTTTTTT	CASSVGGQGAGGELFF
TRBJ2-1	TRBV5-4	few	TRBD2	TGTGCCAGCAGCCCTGGACTAGCGGGTTTAAATGAGCAGTTCTTC	CASSPGLAGLNEQFF
TRBJ1-2	TRBV12-3/TRBV12-4	many	-	TGTGCCAGCAGTTTAGGGGACATCGGGAGCTATGGCTACACCTTC	CASSLGDIGSYGYTF
TRBJ1-1	TRBV6-2/TRBV6-3	many	TRBD1	TGTGCCAGCAGTTACGGAAGAAACAGGGGAGGGTACACTGAAGCTTTCTTT	CASSYGRNRGGYTEAFF
TRBJ1-2	TRBV18	-	-	TGTGCCAGCTCACCGGACACGGACTATGGCTACACCTTC	CASSPDTDYGYTF
TRBJ2-7	TRBV27	many	-	TGTGCCAGCAGCTTGGGGCGGTCCTACGAGCAGTACTTC	CASSLGRSYEQYF
TRBJ2-7	TRBV15	-	TRBD2	TGTGCCACCAGCAGGGGTGGGACTAGCGGACGCTACGAGCAGTACTTC	CATSRGGTSGRYEQYF
TRBJ2-3	TRBV15	-	-	TGTGCCACCAGCAGAGAGCCCTCCGCGGATACGCAGTATTTT	CATSREPSADTQYF
TRBJ2-3	TRBV2	many	TRBD1	TGTGCCAGCAGTTACAGGGGCCCCGGCACAGATACGCAGTATTTT	CASSYRGPGTDTQYF
TRBJ2-7	TRBV20-1	-	-	TGCAGTGCTGGAAGGGACCGAGGGGGGGAGCAGTACTTC	CSAGRDRGGEQYF
TRBJ2-1	TRBV30	few	-	TGTGCCTGGAGTTTTCAAGGAAACAATGAGCAGTTCTTC	CAWSFQGNNEQFF
TRBJ1-5	TRBV20-1	-	-	TGCAGTGCTAGAGACCCCCTCTCGAATCAGCCCCAGCATTTT	CSARDPLSNQPQHF
TRBJ2-1	TRBV9	many	TRBD2	TGTGCCAGCAGCCCCCGACTAGCGGATTACAATGAGCAGTTCTTC	CASSPRLADYNEQFF
TRBJ2-3	TRBV6-1	many	-	TGTGCCAGCAGTGCGGGACATTCCACAGATACGCAGTATTTT	CASSAGHSTDTQYF
TRBJ2-1	TRBV28	many	-	TGTGCCAGCGGTGGGGGCGCAAATGAGCAGTTCTTC	CASGGGANEQFF
TRBJ1-1	TRBV20-1	-	-	TGCAGTGCTTACGGAGGGGATAACACTGAAGCTGTCTTT	CSAYGGDNTEAVF
TRBJ2-3	TRBV4-1	few	TRBD2	TGCGCCAGCAGCCAGACCGGACTAGCGGGAGTGAAAGATACGCAGTATTTT	CASSQTGLAGVKDTQYF
TRBJ1-2	TRBV28	-	-	TGTGCCAGCAGTCCGTGGGGAATGAGGGATGGCTACACCTTC	CASSPWGMRDGYTF
TRBJ1-1	TRBV20-1	many	-	TGCAGTGCTAGAGGGAGCACTGAAGCTTTCTTT	CSARGSTEAFF
TRBJ2-7	TRBV2	many	-	TGTGCCAGTGTCCGGGGAACATCCTACGAGCAGTACTTC	CASVRGTSYEQYF
TRBJ2-1	TRBV6-2/TRBV6-3	many	-	TGTGCCAGCAGTTACTCTCTGGGAGGCAATGAGCAGTTCTTC	CASSYSLGGNEQFF
TRBJ1-1	TRBV25-1	many	-	TGTGCCAGCAGGAGGGACAACCGTGGAAACACTGAAGCTTTCTTT	CASRRDNRGNTEAFF
TRBJ2-7	TRBV13	many	-	TGTGCCAGCAGCACCACTAGGTCGGGCGAGCAGTACTTC	CASSTTRSGEQYF
TRBJ2-3	TRBV7-6	many	-	TGTGCCAGCAGCTCCCTACTAGACCGAACACGTAATACGCAGTATTTT	CASSSLLDRTRNTQYF
TRBJ2-1	TRBV4-1	few	TRBD1	TGCGCCAGCAGCCAACGGACAGGGCCAAACAATGAGCAGTTCTTC	CASSQRTGPNNEQFF
TRBJ2-1	TRBV9	few	-	TGTGCCAGCAGCGTAGACTTCGGTGTGGGAGGCTCCTACAATGAGCAGTTCTTC	CASSVDFGVGGSYNEQFF
TRBJ2-7	TRBV7-9	few	-	TGTGCCAGCAGCCCGAGTGCCTACAATGAGCAGTACTTC	CASSPSAYNEQYF
TRBJ2-3	TRBV28	many	-	TGTGCCAGCAGTTTCTGGGCCCAGCCCAGCACAGATACGCAGTATTTT	CASSFWAQPSTDTQYF
TRBJ2-7	TRBV6-2/TRBV6-3	few	TRBD2	TGTGCCAGCAGCCCTCCGGCTAGCGGGGCTACCAGCTCCTACGAGCAGTACTTC	CASSPPASGATSSYEQYF
TRBJ1-3	TRBV11-2	few	-	TGTGCCAGCAGCTTAGGTAATTGGGGCGACAGTGGAAACACCATATATTTT	CASSLGNWGDSGNTIYF
TRBJ1-1	TRBV7-2	-	-	TGTGCCAGCAGCATCACCTACAGGGTGAAGGACACTGAAGCTTTCTTT	CASSITYRVKDTEAFF
TRBJ2-3	TRBV28	many	-	TGTGCCACCGTCCCGCGGGGTCGTATCACAGATACGCAGTATTTT	CATVPRGRITDTQYF
TRBJ1-2	TRBV6-5	many	TRBD1	TGTGCCAGCAGTTACTCGACAGGGGAGGGAGGCTACACCTTC	CASSYSTGEGGYTF
TRBJ2-7	TRBV29-1	few	TRBD2	TGCAGCGTTATCGGGATAGCGGGAGTCCACTACGAGCAGTACTTC	CSVIGIAGVHYEQYF
TRBJ2-1	TRBV29-1	many	TRBD2	TGCAGCGCGTCACTAGCGGAGCAGTTCTTC	CSASLAEQFF
TRBJ2-5	TRBV7-3	few	-	TGCGCCAGCTCTCCAGGGACCCTAGAGACCCAGTACTTC	CASSPGTLETQYF
TRBJ1-1	TRBV20-1	many	-	TGCAGTGCTAGTAGAGGGGGGGCGAACACTGAAGCTTTCTTT	CSASRGGANTEAFF
TRBJ2-7	TRBV11-2	many	-	TGTGCCAGCAGCCACGACATGACCTACGAGCAGTACTTC	CASSHDMTYEQYF
TRBJ1-1	TRBV20-1	-	-	TGCAGTGCCTCCCAAGGGACCTCAGCTTTCTTT	CSASQGTSAFF
TRBJ2-4	TRBV6-2/TRBV6-3	-	-	TGTGCCAGCTCTCTGGGCAGCGACGTAAACATTCAGTACTTC	CASSLGSDVNIQYF
TRBJ2-7	TRBV6-5	-	TRBD2	TGTGCCAGCAGTTACTACTCTAGCGGGAGAGGGTACGAGCAGTACTTC	CASSYYSSGRGYEQYF